A single sample gave rise to the 30 T cell receptor beta chains below, sequenced in a study of T cell responses to AZD1222 COVID-19 vaccine. The repertoire was sequenced with immunoSEQ multiplex PCR; TCRdb's copy has only in-frame clones and lacks some. Of around 99,000 clones listed, around nine tenths are singletons. The sequencing used peripheral blood, collected 28 days after the second AZD1222 dose. Receptors originate from an adult who received the AZD1222 COVID-19 vaccine.

In the case of this clone: The junction differs from germline at one of its ends, possibly a read error. CDR3 DNA: TGTGCCAGTAGTGGAGGGACGGGGGTCGAGAGATCTGAAGCTTTCTTT. Encoded protein: CASSGGTGVERSEAFF. This chain joins TRBV6-4 and TRBJ1-1, with D possibly matching TRBD1 (5 bases). The germline V gene has CDR1 MRHNA and CDR2 SNTAGT. This CDR3 is built from 16 residues.

DNA for the CDR3: TGTGCCAGCAGTGGATGGGGTGGCTACACCTTC. Amino acids: CASSGWGGYTF. V is TRBV2 and J is TRBJ1-2; no firm D call. Germline assignment: CDR1 SNHLY and CDR2 FYNNEI. V was trimmed by 4 bases and J by 7 bases, leaving 7 bases between them. This CDR3 spans 11 amino acids.

The rearrangement uses TRBV7-2 and TRBJ2-7; maybe TRBD2 (6 bases). This CDR3 is built from 14 residues. Germline lookup yields CDR1 SGHTA and CDR2 FQGNSA. Trimming cost V 5 bases and J 2 bases, with 13 bases left between them. CDR3 loop: CASSRSSVAYEQYF. CDR3 nucleotides: TGTGCCAGCAGCAGGTCTAGCGTAGCCTACGAGCAGTACTTC.

Only a few counts were recorded for this clone. The chain is built from TRBV6-2 or TRBV6-3 and TRBJ2-7; 10 bases are shared with TRBD2. V dropped 6 bases and J dropped 12; count of bases not matched to a gene: 14. The CDR3 runs 14 residues. CDR1 MNHEY and CDR2 SVGEGT come from the germline V gene. CDR3 in DNA: TGTGCCAGCAGCCTAGCGGGAGTCACAATCGACGCGTACTTC. Translation gives CASSLAGVTIDAYF.

Only a few counts were recorded for this clone. V usage is TRBV4-1 and J usage is TRBJ1-5, with D tentatively TRBD1 (6 bases). The V end lost 0 bases, the J end lost 7 bases, and 13 bases lay between the germline ends. Germline assignment: CDR1 MGHRA and CDR2 YSYEKL. The CDR3 runs 15 residues. The CDR3 sequence is CASSQETGRLQPQHF. CDR3 nucleotide sequence: TGCGCCAGCAGCCAAGAAACAGGGAGGTTACAGCCCCAGCATTTT.

The chain couples TRBV7-9 to TRBJ2-5; 11 bases are shared with TRBD2. CDR3 length equals 15 residues. Germline CDR1 SEHNR, CDR2 FQNEAQ (reference sequence). Trimming took 3 bases from V and 3 from J; bases not matched to a gene: 3. The CDR3 here is CASSFSGGEEETQYF. The CDR3 DNA follows: TGTGCCAGCAGCTTTAGCGGGGGGGAAGAAGAGACCCAGTACTTC.

The chain recombines TRBV5-6 with TRBJ2-2; 8 bases map to TRBD1. There are 14 residues in the CDR3. Germline V gene lookup returns CDR1 SGHDT and CDR2 YYEEEE. J gave up 6 bases and V 3 bases, and 4 bases lay outside the gene matches. CDR3 amino acids: CASSSNRGAGELFF. CDR3 nucleotide sequence: TGTGCCAGCAGCTCCAACAGGGGGGCCGGGGAGCTGTTTTTT.

The V gene is TRBV10-3, the J gene TRBJ2-3; TRBD2 aligns across 13 bases. From germline, CDR1 is ENHRY and CDR2 SYGVKD. The V and J ends lost 6 bases and 6 bases, in that order; junction bases with no gene match: 3. The CDR3 loop spans 14 amino acids. The CDR3 protein is CAISETSGRDTQYF. The CDR3 DNA is TGTGCCATCAGCGAGACTAGCGGGAGGGATACGCAGTATTTT.

The chain carries TRBV6-2 or TRBV6-3 and TRBJ1-1, with no clear D. The CDR3 runs to 14 residues. Germline V gives CDR1 MNHEY, CDR2 SVGEGT. V lost 0 bases and J lost 1, with 6 bases in between. Here the CDR3 reads CASSYSAGNTEAFF. As DNA, the CDR3 is TGTGCCAGCAGTTACTCGGCGGGGAACACTGAAGCTTTCTTT.

The chain employs TRBV3-1 (or the pseudogene TRBV3-2) and TRBJ1-6; D may be TRBD1 (5 bases). CDR3 length: 14 amino acids. Germline CDR1 and CDR2: LGHDT and YNNKEL (reference sequence). The V end lost 4 bases, the J end lost 6 bases, and 10 bases lay between the germline ends. The CDR3 is CASSRQGFNSPLHF. CDR3 DNA: TGTGCCAGCAGCCGTCAGGGTTTTAATTCACCCCTCCACTTT.

The gene calls are TRBV5-4 and TRBJ2-5; the D gene is possibly TRBD1 (6 bases). V lost 7 bases and J 4 bases, leaving 14 bases between the germline ends. The CDR3 loop spans 13 amino acids. CDR1 is SGHNT, CDR2 YYREEE, per germline (reference sequence). The DNA of the CDR3 is TGTGCCAGCTCTGGGACACAAGGAGAGACCCAGTACTTC. It encodes CASSGTQGETQYF.

The CDR3: CASSPEGQINQPQHF. In nucleotides, the CDR3 is TGTGCCAGCTCACCAGAGGGACAGATAAATCAGCCCCAGCATTTT. The rearrangement uses TRBV18 and TRBJ1-5, with TRBD1 identical over 7 bases. CDR1 and CDR2 (germline): KGHSH, LQKENI. CDR3 length: 15 residues. The ends lost 2 bases at V and 4 bases at J; junction bases unmatched: 5. The full variable domain, its missing parts supplied by reference TRBV18 and TRBJ1-5, is NAGVMQNPRHLVRRRGQEARLRCSPMKGHSHVYWYRQLPEEGLKFMVYLQKENIIDESGMPKERFSAEFPKEGPSILRIQQVVRGDSAAYFCASSPEGQINQPQHFGDGTRLSIL.

V gene TRBV6-5 combines with J gene TRBJ1-2; D call uncertain. Germline lookup yields CDR1 MNHEY and CDR2 SVGAGI. V lost 0 bases to trimming and J lost 3 bases, with 14 bases between them. CDR3 size: 16 residues. The CDR3 sequence is CASSYSIKGRDYGYTF. The CDR3 DNA is TGTGCCAGCAGTTACTCGATAAAAGGTCGGGACTATGGCTACACCTTC.

The chain links TRBV9 to TRBJ1-2, with 9 bases matching TRBD1. CDR1 is SGDLS and CDR2 is YYNGEE in the germline V gene. The junction had 4 bases not matched to a gene; V was cut back by 3 bases and J by 4 bases. The CDR3 sequence is 14 residues long. This CDR3 reads CASSATGGLYGYTF. CDR3 DNA sequence: TGTGCCAGCAGCGCCACAGGGGGCCTCTATGGCTACACCTTC.

The V gene is TRBV4-1, the J gene TRBJ2-5, with D perhaps TRBD2 (6 bases). Germline loops: CDR1 MGHRA, CDR2 YSYEKL. The CDR3 is 15 residues long. V was cut by 4 bases and J by 0 bases, with 12 bases left in between. Here the CDR3 reads CASSPSRLDQETQYF. CDR3 coding DNA: TGCGCCAGCAGCCCCAGTAGACTAGACCAAGAGACCCAGTACTTC.

The rearrangement uses TRBV11-2 and TRBJ2-7; TRBD1 might be the D (5 bases). V lost 0 bases and J lost 1, with 10 bases in between. In germline, CDR1 is SGHAT, CDR2 FQNNGV. CDR3 length: 15 amino acids. CDR3 in amino acids: CASSLDLAGSYEQYF. CDR3 nucleotide sequence: TGTGCCAGCAGCTTAGACTTGGCAGGGTCCTACGAGCAGTACTTC.

This clone has just one count. The rearrangement uses TRBV29-1 and TRBJ2-7; 7 nucleotides agree with TRBD1. The CDR3 covers 16 residues. CDR1 and CDR2 (germline): SQVTM, ANQGSEA. V gave up 0 bases and J gave up 1 base; unmatched junction bases: 9. CDR3 in DNA: TGCAGCGTTGAAGACCGGCACAGGGGTCGGTCCTACGAGCAGTACTTC. It yields the protein CSVEDRHRGRSYEQYF.

J is TRBJ2-3 and V is TRBV6-5; 9 nucleotides align to TRBD1. Germline assignment: CDR1 MNHEY and CDR2 SVGAGI. This CDR3 is built from 14 residues. The V segment lost 11 bases and the J segment 2 bases; nucleotides outside the gene matches: 8. DNA of the CDR3: TGTGCCGGCCACAGGGGGCGGGACACAGATACGCAGTATTTT. Translation gives CAGHRGRDTDTQYF.

This chain joins TRBV4-1 and TRBJ2-7; 7 bases are shared with TRBD2. The V and J ends lost 0 bases and 4 bases, in that order; junction bases with no gene match: 9. The germline CDR1 and CDR2 sequences are MGHRA and YSYEKL. The CDR3 is made up of 16 amino acids. CDR3: CASSQDSASGGYEQYF. CDR3 bases: TGCGCCAGCAGCCAAGATTCGGCTAGCGGAGGATACGAGCAGTACTTC.

The chain couples TRBV28 to TRBJ1-4; TRBD1 matches 10 bases. Germline lookup yields CDR1 MDHEN and CDR2 SYDVKM. The CDR3 sequence is 14 residues long. Trimming removed 2 bases from V and 8 bases from J; junction bases left unmatched: 2. The chain's CDR3 is CASSLDRGREKLFF. DNA for the CDR3: TGTGCCAGCAGTTTAGACAGGGGGCGGGAAAAACTGTTTTTT.

The J gene is TRBJ1-1, the V gene TRBV10-3, with D perhaps TRBD1 (6 bases). Germline loops: CDR1 ENHRY, CDR2 SYGVKD. V gave up 9 bases and J gave up 0 bases, with 11 bases separating them. The CDR3 has 13 amino acids. The CDR3 region is CAIDQGLNTEAFF. The CDR3 nucleotides read TGTGCCATTGACCAGGGGCTGAACACTGAAGCTTTCTTT.

This clone was counted only a few times. This chain uses TRBV7-2 with TRBJ1-1, with a weak D call TRBD1 (6 bases). This CDR3 comprises 14 residues. Germline values: CDR1 SGHTA, CDR2 FQGNSA. V dropped 0 bases and J dropped 5 bases, with 10 bases sitting between them. DNA of the CDR3: TGTGCCAGCAGCTTAGCTGGCAGGGGTACTGAAGCTTTCTTT. It yields the protein CASSLAGRGTEAFF. The entire variable domain, with the rest obtained from reference TRBV7-2 and TRBJ1-1, is as follows: GAGVSQSPSNKVTEKGKDVELRCDPISGHTALYWYRQSLGQGLEFLIYFQGNSAPDKSGLPSDRFSAERTGGSVSTLTIQRTQQEDSAVYLCASSLAGRGTEAFFGQGTRLTVV.

The chain uses TRBV6-5 and TRBJ1-6, with D uncertain. CDR3 length: 13 residues. Trimming left V 0 bases short and J 10 bases short, with 7 bases between. The V gene's germline CDR1 is MNHEY and CDR2 SVGAGI. Written as DNA, the CDR3 is TGTGCCAGCAGTTACTCGAGCGGGTCACCCCTCCACTTT. Its protein is CASSYSSGSPLHF.

This clone occurred once. The chain joins TRBV5-1 to TRBJ2-1; 8 positions match TRBD2. The CDR3 is 15 residues long. The ends lost 4 bases at V and 4 bases at J; junction bases unmatched: 7. CDR1 and CDR2 from the germline V gene are SGHRS and YFSETQ. The CDR3 loop reads CASSHGGASYNEQFF. In DNA form, the CDR3 reads TGCGCCAGCAGCCACGGGGGGGCCTCATACAATGAGCAGTTCTTC.

The V gene is TRBV21-1, the J gene TRBJ1-4. TRBV21-1 is marked as a pseudogene. The CDR3 covers 15 residues. The CDR3 sequence: CASSRKGSPNEKLFF. CDR3 DNA: TGTGCCAGCAGTAGGAAGGGATCCCCCAATGAAAAACTGTTTTTT.

This chain uses TRBV12-3 or TRBV12-4 with TRBJ1-5; a possible D gene is TRBD1 (6 bases). Deletions cut 5 bases from V and 7 bases from J, with 12 bases between. CDR3 length: 13 residues. DNA of the CDR3: TGTGCCAGCAGTCGTTTAGGGGGGCAGCCCCAGCATTTT. Its protein is CASSRLGGQPQHF.

The J gene is TRBJ2-1, the V gene TRBV19, with 8 bases matching TRBD2. Germline CDR1 and CDR2: LNHDA and SQIVND (reference sequence). The CDR3 extends over 16 amino acids. V trimming: 3 bases; J trimming: 1 base; junction bases outside the gene matches: 5. The CDR3 sequence is CASSIRSGVSYNEQFF. The CDR3 bases are TGTGCCAGTAGTATCCGTAGCGGGGTTTCCTACAATGAGCAGTTCTTC.

The J gene is TRBJ1-2, the V gene TRBV6-1; no reliable D call. The V and J ends lost 7 bases and 3 bases respectively, with 12 bases between them. CDR3 length: 13 residues. Germline CDR1 and CDR2: MNHNS and SASEGT. The CDR3 spells CASTPRRDYGYTF. CDR3 sequence (DNA): TGTGCCAGCACTCCCCGTAGGGACTATGGCTACACCTTC.

The genes are TRBV7-9 and TRBJ1-3; D is undetermined. The CDR3 extends over 15 amino acids. Per germline, CDR1 SEHNR and CDR2 FQNEAQ (reference sequence). Trimming pared 2 bases from V and 0 bases from J, leaving 8 bases between. CDR3 in DNA: TGTGCCAGCAGCTTAAGGGCAAACTCTGGAAACACCATATATTTT. This sequence encodes CASSLRANSGNTIYF.

This sequence joins TRBV6-1 and TRBJ1-2; D not resolved. Between the trimmed V and J ends, which lost 1 base and 3 bases, there was a span of 12 bases. This CDR3 is 15 amino acids long. The germline V gene encodes CDR1 MNHNS and CDR2 SASEGT. The CDR3 loop is CASSEGKGIDYGYTF. CDR3 bases: TGTGCCAGCAGTGAAGGAAAGGGTATAGACTATGGCTACACCTTC.